This T cell receptor (beta chain) was recorded in a study of blood T cell repertoires in COVID-19. Study background: Samples representing acute and convalescent COVID-19 were sourced from the United States, Italy and Spain.

The germline CDR1 and CDR2 sequences are SNHLY and FYNNEI. V was pared by 8 bases and J by 2 bases, with 4 bases of the junction left unmatched. The CDR3 is made up of 14 amino acids. TCRdb keeps only in-frame clones here, not all; method: immunoSEQ multiplex PCR. This table has about 210,000 clones, 65% to 90% appearing once. This receptor was taken from a man in his forties or fifties with active or convalescent COVID-19. Sequenced: peripheral blood. This sequence joins TRBV2 and TRBJ2-7, with TRBD2 identical over 12 bases. CDR3 DNA sequence: TGTGCCAGCCAGGGACTAGCGGGTCCCTACGAGCAGTACTTC. It specifies CASQGLAGPYEQYF.